This T cell receptor (beta chain) was sequenced for a study of blood T cell repertoires in COVID-19. Source study methods: Scientists estimated how many nucleated cells there were by amplifying reference gene primers. The data were produced by immunoSEQ multiplex PCR, yet TCRdb's version contains in-frame clones alone and is incomplete. Clone size and the V and J calls come from that table; the DNA yielded D and trimming. The sample includes approximately 190,000 clones, 80% to 90% of them seen just once. V trimming: 1 base; J trimming: 2 bases; junction bases outside the gene matches: 2. Looked up from germline, CDR1 is KGHDR and CDR2 is SFDVKD. There are 16 residues in the CDR3.

The clonotype was recovered from a human donor in a cohort sampled during active COVID-19. The chain carries TRBV24-1 and TRBJ2-1, with 9 nucleotides matching TRBD2. The sequenced sample consisted of peripheral blood. CDR3 DNA sequence: TGTGCCACCAGTGATTTTGCGGGAGGGACCTACAATGAGCAGTTCTTC. Its translation: CATSDFAGGTYNEQFF.